This T cell receptor beta chain came from a study of CD8 T cells in ankylosing spondylitis. Study-wide findings and caveats: Within ankylosing spondylitis blood, a TCR beta motif made up of eight highly homologous variants appeared to be characteristic.

Trimming removed 1 base at V and 5 bases at J, with 11 bases between. The CDR3 is 14 amino acids. The V gene's germline CDR1 is SGHAT and CDR2 FQNNGV. TCRdb reprocessed the 5' RACE reads with MiXCR, giving one entry per CDR3 protein. The sample records about 100,000 distinct CDR3 sequences, less than 25% being singletons. In the case of this clonotype: The target antigen is unknown.

The chain links TRBV11-2 to TRBJ1-2; tentatively, D is TRBD1 (6 bases). The sample was synovial fluid, either unsorted or a sorted T cell fraction (not recorded which). The source is a male donor with ankylosing spondylitis. The CDR3 spells CASSLAGAEYGYTF. The CDR3 DNA reads as TGTGCCAGCAGCTTAGCGGGGGCGGAGTATGGCTACACCTTC.